This section outlines one T cell receptor beta chain sequence together with its context. Its specificity is not known. The sample comes from a study of beta chain features in type 1 diabetes. CD45RO/CCR7/CD25/CD127/CD95/CD27 separated CD4+ naive, central memory, regulatory and stem cell-like memory cells by sorting. What was sequenced were expressed TCRB transcripts, since all of the isolated RNA had been reverse transcribed. About 3.57 million reads per sample were averaged for naive, central memory and regulatory samples. The repertoire was sequenced with immunoSEQ multiplex PCR; TCRdb's copy has only in-frame clones and lacks some. The table includes about 700,000 clones, roughly 13% detected once. Germline values: CDR1 SGHAT, CDR2 FQNNGV. V shed 5 bases and J shed 7 bases, with 15 bases lying between them. The CDR3 length is 14 residues. Overall study results and limits: Small HLA sub-analyses could not settle whether HLA shapes TCRB rearrangement. TCRB CDR3s from Type 1 diabetes patients were moderately but significantly shorter in all four CD4+ subsets.

The clonotype comes from a man between 18 and 35 years old with type 1 diabetes. The gene calls are TRBV11-2 and TRBJ2-1; either TRBD1 or TRBD2 may fit D (5 bases each). The sequenced material came from naive CD4+ T cells from blood. DNA of the CDR3: TGTGCCAGCAGCCCCTCCACGGGGCCAAATGAGCAGTTCTTC. Its translation is CASSPSTGPNEQFF. Drawing the rest from reference TRBV11-2 and TRBJ2-1, the complete variable domain is EAGVAQSPRYKIIEKRQSVAFWCNPISGHATLYWYQQILGQGPKLLIQFQNNGVVDDSQLPKDRFSAERLKGVDSTLKIQPAKLEDSAVYLCASSPSTGPNEQFFGPGTRLTVL.